This TCR beta chain was captured by sequencing in a study of post-analysis software for immune sequencing data. General study results and limits: Five TRBV segments occurring more often in patients than controls included TRBV5-6, TRBV5-1 and TRBV20-1. Significantly lower normalized Chao1 diversity was found in patients with multiple sclerosis relative to controls.

The TCR beta cDNA libraries contained unique molecular identifiers. The source material, roughly 0.9 to 11 million T cells, gave rise to about 460,000 cDNA molecules. TCRdb re-called the PCR reads with MiXCR, one entry per CDR3 protein. The sample consists of hundreds of thousands of distinct CDR3 sequences, 30% to 40% of them appearing once. Worth noting for this clonotype: Its antigen is not known.

Trimming shortened V by 1 base and J by 4 bases, and 17 bases separated the two germline ends. The germline V gene has CDR1 MNHNS and CDR2 SASEGT. This CDR3 is 17 amino acids long. The TCR comes from a girl aged 2 to 10 with multiple sclerosis. This sequence joins TRBV6-1 and TRBJ1-5; maybe TRBD1 (5 bases). The sequencing input was blood. CDR3 loop: CASSEVVAAGVNQPQHF. Here the CDR3 DNA reads TGTGCCAGCAGTGAAGTGGTGGCCGCGGGGGTGAATCAGCCCCAGCATTTT.